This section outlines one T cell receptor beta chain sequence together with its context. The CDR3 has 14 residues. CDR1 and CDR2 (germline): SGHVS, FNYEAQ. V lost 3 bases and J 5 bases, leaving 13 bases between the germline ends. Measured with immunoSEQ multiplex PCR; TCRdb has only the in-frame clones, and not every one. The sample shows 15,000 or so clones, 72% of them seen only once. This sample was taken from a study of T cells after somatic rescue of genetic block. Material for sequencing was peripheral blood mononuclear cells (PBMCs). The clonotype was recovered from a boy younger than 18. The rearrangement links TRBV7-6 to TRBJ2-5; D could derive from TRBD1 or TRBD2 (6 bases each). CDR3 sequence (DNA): TGTGCCAGCAGCTTTCAACGGGGGCAGGAGACCCAGTACTTC. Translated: CASSFQRGQETQYF.